A single sample is the source of the 2 T cell receptor beta chains below, sequenced in a study of blood T cell repertoires in COVID-19. Repertoires were generated with immunoSEQ multiplex PCR, while TCRdb's copy carries only in-frame clones and drops some. Of some 180,000 clones in the sample, around 82% were seen once. The sequenced sample consisted of PBMCs or T cells enriched from blood (not recorded which). Source of these receptors: a woman in her sixties with acute COVID-19.

The V gene is TRBV2, the J gene TRBJ1-2; the match to TRBD1 covers 7 bases. J gave up 8 bases and V 1 base, and 13 bases lay outside the gene matches. The CDR3 contains 16 residues. Germline V gene sequence: CDR1 SNHLY, CDR2 FYNNEI. The CDR3 protein is CASSEVTGVGMWGYTF. The CDR3, as DNA: TGTGCCAGCAGTGAAGTAACAGGGGTCGGGATGTGGGGCTACACCTTC. Looking up the rest from reference TRBV2 and TRBJ1-2 gives the full variable domain: EPEVTQTPSHQVTQMGQEVILRCVPISNHLYFYWYRQILGQKVEFLVSFYNNEISEKSEIFDDQFSVERPDGSNFTLKIRSTKLEDSAMYFCASSEVTGVGMWGYTFGSGTRLTVV.

The chain employs TRBV3-1 (or the pseudogene TRBV3-2) and TRBJ2-3; the D gene is possibly TRBD2 (5 bases). The CDR3 spans 17 residues. The V gene lost 4 bases and the J gene lost 8 bases, with 25 bases spanning the gap. Germline V CDR1 and CDR2: LGHDT, YNNKEL (reference sequence). CDR3 region: CASSPSKEGRLGGTQYF. CDR3 sequence (DNA): TGTGCCAGCAGCCCCTCTAAAGAGGGTCGGCTAGGTGGTACGCAGTATTTT.